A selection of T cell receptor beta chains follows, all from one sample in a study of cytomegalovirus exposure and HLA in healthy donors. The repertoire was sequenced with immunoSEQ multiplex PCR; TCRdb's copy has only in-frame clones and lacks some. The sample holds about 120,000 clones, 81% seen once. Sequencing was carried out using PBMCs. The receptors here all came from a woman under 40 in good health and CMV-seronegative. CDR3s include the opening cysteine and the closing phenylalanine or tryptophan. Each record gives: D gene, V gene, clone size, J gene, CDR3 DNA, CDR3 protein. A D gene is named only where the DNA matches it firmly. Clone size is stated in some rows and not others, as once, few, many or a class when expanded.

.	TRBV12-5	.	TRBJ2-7	TGTGCTAGTGGTGGTGGAGGAAACTACGAGCAGTACTTC	CASGGGGNYEQYF
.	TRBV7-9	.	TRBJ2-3	TGTTCCAGCAGCCGAACCCGGGATACGCAGTATTTT	CSSSRTRDTQYF
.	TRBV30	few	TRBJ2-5	TGTGCCTGGAGAAATTGGAGGGAGTCGAAGACCCAGTACTTC	CAWRNWRESKTQYF
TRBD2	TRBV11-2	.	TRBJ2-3	TGTGCCAGCAGCTCGATCGGGACTAGAGCAGATACGCAGTATTTT	CASSSIGTRADTQYF
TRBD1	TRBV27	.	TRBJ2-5	TGTGCCAGCAGTTTAGTACCAGGGGGAGAGACCCAGTACTTC	CASSLVPGGETQYF
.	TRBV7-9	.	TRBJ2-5	TGTGCCAGCAGCCGCGCGGTGGAGACCCAGTACTTC	CASSRAVETQYF
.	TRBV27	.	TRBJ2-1	TGTGCCAGCAGTTTTAGGGGGGAGGGCCCCTACAATGAGCAGTTCTTC	CASSFRGEGPYNEQFF
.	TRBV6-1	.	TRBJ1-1	TGTGCCAGCAGTGACTTCCTGGGGGCTTCGGACACTGAAGCTTTCTTT	CASSDFLGASDTEAFF
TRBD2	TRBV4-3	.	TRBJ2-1	TGCGCCAGCAGCCAAGATTTATTCGGGAGGGCCTACAATGAGCAGTTCTTC	CASSQDLFGRAYNEQFF
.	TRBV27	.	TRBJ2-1	TGTGCCAGCAGTTACAGGGTAGGCTACAATGAGCAGTTCTTC	CASSYRVGYNEQFF
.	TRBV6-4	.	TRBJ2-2	TGTGCCAGCAGAGAGACAGCGAACACCGGGGAGCTGTTTTTT	CASRETANTGELFF
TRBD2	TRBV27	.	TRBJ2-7	TGTGCCAGCAGTTCGCTAGCGGGAGTGGGGTACGAGCAGTACTTC	CASSSLAGVGYEQYF
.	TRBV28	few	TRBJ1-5	TGTGCCAGCAGTTTTCCAGGGGAGCATCAGCCCCAGCATTTT	CASSFPGEHQPQHF
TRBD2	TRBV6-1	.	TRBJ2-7	TGTGCCAGCAGTGAACGGGGCGGGAGCTACGAGCAGTACTTC	CASSERGGSYEQYF
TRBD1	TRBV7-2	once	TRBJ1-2	TGTGCCAGCAGCTTAGCCCCAGGGACAGGGGATGGCTACACCTTC	CASSLAPGTGDGYTF
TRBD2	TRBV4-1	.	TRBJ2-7	TGCGCCAGCAGCGGCTTGATAGCGGGAGGGCCGTACGAGCAGTACTTC	CASSGLIAGGPYEQYF
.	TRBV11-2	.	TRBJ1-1	TGTGCCAGCAGTTGGGGGGGCACCACTGAAGCTTTCTTT	CASSWGGTTEAFF
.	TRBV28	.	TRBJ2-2	TGTGCCAGCAGGCAGGTCGGGGAGCTGTTTTTT	CASRQVGELFF
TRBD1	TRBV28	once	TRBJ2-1	TGTGCCAGCAGTTTAGGGCAGGGGGCGGGAGAGCAGTTCTTC	CASSLGQGAGEQFF
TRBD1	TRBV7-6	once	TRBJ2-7	TGTGCCAGCAGCAGAGCCCCCGTCGGACAGGGCTACGAGCAGTACTTC	CASSRAPVGQGYEQYF
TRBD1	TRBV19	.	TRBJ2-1	TGTGCCAGTAGCACAACAGGGGTCGATGAGCAGTTCTTC	CASSTTGVDEQFF
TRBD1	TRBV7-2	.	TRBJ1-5	TGTGCCAGCAGCTTGACAGGGTCCAATCAGCCCCAGCATTTT	CASSLTGSNQPQHF